The rows below give T cell receptor beta chains drawn from one sample of a study of T cell clusters in autoimmune cytopenias. TCRdb re-called the multiplex PCR reads; every CDR3 protein appears as one record, without DNA. This listing includes over 2,500 distinct CDR3 sequences. The sample comprised peripheral blood. These receptors were obtained from a human donor with an autoimmune cytopenia, with autoimmune hepatitis or in good health (not recorded which). Both conserved end residues are part of each CDR3. Fields, in order: J gene, V gene, clone size, CDR3 length, CDR3 protein. Size values are once, few and many counts, or a class for expanded clones, and some rows have none.

j_call: TRBJ1-5
v_call: TRBV27
clone_size: medium-sized
cdr3_length: 15
cdr3_aa: CASSLRPEGNQPQHF

j_call: TRBJ1-5
v_call: TRBV7-2
clone_size: medium-sized
cdr3_length: 14
cdr3_aa: CASSFRKGNQPQHF

j_call: TRBJ1-6
v_call: TRBV7-9
clone_size: NA
cdr3_length: 17
cdr3_aa: CASSPGTASSYNSPLHF

j_call: TRBJ1-5
v_call: TRBV12-3/TRBV12-4
clone_size: medium-sized
cdr3_length: 15
cdr3_aa: CASSPGTGGNQPQHF

j_call: TRBJ2-1
v_call: TRBV6-5
clone_size: medium-sized
cdr3_length: 13
cdr3_aa: CASSLSSYNEQFF

j_call: TRBJ1-2
v_call: TRBV5-6
clone_size: medium-sized
cdr3_length: 16
cdr3_aa: CASSVGPGVSSYGYTF

j_call: TRBJ2-7
v_call: TRBV10-3
clone_size: medium-sized
cdr3_length: 13
cdr3_aa: CAISEYDRGTRYF

j_call: TRBJ2-7
v_call: TRBV24-1
clone_size: NA
cdr3_length: 14
cdr3_aa: CATSESKGNYEQYF

j_call: TRBJ1-2
v_call: TRBV4-3
clone_size: medium-sized
cdr3_length: 13
cdr3_aa: CASSQERGDGYTF

j_call: TRBJ2-7
v_call: TRBV19
clone_size: medium-sized
cdr3_length: 13
cdr3_aa: CATEDRATYEQYF

j_call: TRBJ1-1
v_call: TRBV4-1
clone_size: NA
cdr3_length: 17
cdr3_aa: CASSQDAPGDVNTEAFF

j_call: TRBJ2-7
v_call: TRBV5-4
clone_size: medium-sized
cdr3_length: 14
cdr3_aa: CASSPGRHSYEQYF

j_call: TRBJ1-5
v_call: TRBV20-1
clone_size: NA
cdr3_length: 17
cdr3_aa: CSARPSTGLSRNQPQHF

j_call: TRBJ2-1
v_call: TRBV30
clone_size: medium-sized
cdr3_length: 16
cdr3_aa: CASLGRAWVSYNEQFF

j_call: TRBJ2-1
v_call: TRBV6-2/TRBV6-3
clone_size: NA
cdr3_length: 19
cdr3_aa: CASSYWGLAGGGIYNEQFF

j_call: TRBJ1-2
v_call: TRBV4-3
clone_size: medium-sized
cdr3_length: 14
cdr3_aa: CASSPDISNYGYTF